The text below deals with one TCR beta chain. The antigen remains undetermined. V trimming: 7 bases; J trimming: 5 bases; junction bases outside the gene matches: 4. Looked up from germline, CDR1 is SGHNT and CDR2 is YYREEE (reference sequence). This CDR3 contains 12 residues. The data were taken from a study of cytomegalovirus exposure and HLA in healthy donors. Study-wide results and caveats: Most of the TCR beta V segments (in an earlier analysis) were productive either about 87% or about 30% of the time.

Primers included in the PCR were 60 Vbeta and 13 Jbeta primers. Here immunoSEQ multiplex PCR was the method, and the copy in TCRdb shows in-frame clones only, minus some. Among some 110,000 clones, roughly 68% were seen once, and the ten largest hold around 9%. The chain links TRBV5-4 to TRBJ1-1; 8 bases line up with TRBD1. Sample: PBMCs. The TCR comes from a man between 25 and 39 years old in good health and CMV-seropositive. CDR3 in DNA: TGTGCCAGCTCGACAGGGGAAACTGAAGCTTTCTTT. Residues: CASSTGETEAFF. The complete variable domain, with remaining parts taken from reference TRBV5-4 and TRBJ1-1, reads ETGVTQSPTHLIKTRGQQVTLRCSSQSGHNTVSWYQQALGQGPQFIFQYYREEENGRGNFPPRFSGLQFPNYSSELNVNALELDDSALYLCASSTGETEAFFGQGTRLTVV.